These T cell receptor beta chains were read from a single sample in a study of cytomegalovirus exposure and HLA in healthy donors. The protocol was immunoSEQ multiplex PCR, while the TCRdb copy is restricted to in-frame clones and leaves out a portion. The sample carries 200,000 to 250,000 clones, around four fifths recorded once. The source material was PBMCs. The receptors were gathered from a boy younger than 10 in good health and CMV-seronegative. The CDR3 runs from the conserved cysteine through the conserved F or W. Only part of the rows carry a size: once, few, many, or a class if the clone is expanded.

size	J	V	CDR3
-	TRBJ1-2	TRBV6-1	CASSDERVGGYTF
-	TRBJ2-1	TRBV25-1	CASSGPSGEQFF
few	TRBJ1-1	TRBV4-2	CASNRVGVQDEAFF
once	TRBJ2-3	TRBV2	CASRGPPTDTQYF
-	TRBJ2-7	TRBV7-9	CASSSKSGSYEQYF
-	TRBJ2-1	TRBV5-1	CAMGIAGGTYNEQFF
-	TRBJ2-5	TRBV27	CASSLARPGQEETQYF
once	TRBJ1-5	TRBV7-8	CASSLAIQGYQPQHF
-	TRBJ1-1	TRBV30	CAWSLQTNTEAFF
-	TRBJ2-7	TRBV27	CASSQGTSGGSRSEQYF
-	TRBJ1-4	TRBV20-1	CSAAGLGKLFF
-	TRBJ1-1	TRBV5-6	CASSRSGGTEAFF
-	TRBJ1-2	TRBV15	CATSPNRGLNYGYTF
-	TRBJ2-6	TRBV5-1	CASSLNIFTSGANVLTF
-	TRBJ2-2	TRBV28	CASSPIGVGELFF
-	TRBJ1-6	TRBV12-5	CASGAGQGTDSPLHF
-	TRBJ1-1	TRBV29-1	CSVGGGIDTEAFF
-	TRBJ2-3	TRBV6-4	CASSREGGGPGDTQYF
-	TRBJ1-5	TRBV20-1	CSAGEPQHF
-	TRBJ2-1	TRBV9	CASSAWTSGGSSYNEQFF
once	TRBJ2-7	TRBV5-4	CASSLPLAGGRDEQYF
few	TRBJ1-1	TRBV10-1	CASSESIGEAFF
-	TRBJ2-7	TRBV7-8	CASSPPLVAEQYF
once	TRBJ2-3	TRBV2	CASLRSGLGTDTQYF
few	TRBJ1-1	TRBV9	CASSVGTGGTEAFF
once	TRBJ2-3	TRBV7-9	CASRIRDSRVTDTQYF
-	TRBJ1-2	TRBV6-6	CASSPRTGGGYGYTF
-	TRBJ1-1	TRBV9	CASSPLSGQGTEAFF
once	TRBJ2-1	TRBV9	CASSGLSGGYNEQFF
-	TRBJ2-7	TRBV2	CASTPGLAYSYEQYF
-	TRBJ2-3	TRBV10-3	CAITVQGREDTQYF
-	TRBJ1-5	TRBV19	CASSTGGHRNQPQHF
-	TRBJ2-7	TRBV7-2	CASSLVATEYEQYF
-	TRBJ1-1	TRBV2	CASIRQGRTEAFF
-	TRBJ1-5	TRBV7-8	CASSLGRAQHF
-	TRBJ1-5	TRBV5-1	CASSPIPRDRGFYQPQHF
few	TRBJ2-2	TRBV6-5	CASKGQGRGELFF
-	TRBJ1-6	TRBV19	CASSIWLSGNGSSPLHF
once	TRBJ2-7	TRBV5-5	CASSPHRDFPYEQYF
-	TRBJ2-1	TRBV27	CASTTSRGNFGEQFF
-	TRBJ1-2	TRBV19	CASNAEDRGLYYTF
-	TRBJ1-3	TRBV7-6	CASSPWGERAVGNTIYF
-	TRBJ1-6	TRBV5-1	CASSISPDRGNSPLHF
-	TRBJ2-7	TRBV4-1	CASSHPGQGAYEQYF